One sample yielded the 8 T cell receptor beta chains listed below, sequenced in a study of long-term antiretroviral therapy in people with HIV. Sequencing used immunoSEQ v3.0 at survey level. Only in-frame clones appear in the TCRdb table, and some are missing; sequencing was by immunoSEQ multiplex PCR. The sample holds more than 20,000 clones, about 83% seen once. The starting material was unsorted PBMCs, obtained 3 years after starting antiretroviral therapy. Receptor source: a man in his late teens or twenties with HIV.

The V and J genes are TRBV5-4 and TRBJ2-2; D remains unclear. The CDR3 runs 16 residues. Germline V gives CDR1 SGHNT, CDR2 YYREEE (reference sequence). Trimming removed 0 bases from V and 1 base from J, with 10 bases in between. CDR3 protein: CASSLGPGKNTGELFF. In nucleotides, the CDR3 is TGTGCCAGCAGCTTGGGCCCCGGAAAGAACACCGGGGAGCTGTTTTTT.

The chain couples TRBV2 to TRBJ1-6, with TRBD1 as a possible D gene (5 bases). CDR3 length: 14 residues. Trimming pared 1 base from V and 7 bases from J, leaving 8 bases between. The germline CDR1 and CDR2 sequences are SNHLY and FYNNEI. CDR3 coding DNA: TGTGCCAGCAGTGAAGTGGGGGAAAATTCACCCCTCCACTTT. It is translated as CASSEVGENSPLHF.

The CDR3 loop is CASSWTGVTDTQYF. CDR3 nucleotides: TGTGCCAGCAGCTGGACAGGCGTCACAGATACGCAGTATTTT. The chain links TRBV6-6 to TRBJ2-3, with TRBD1 identical over 7 bases. V shed 6 bases, J shed 2 bases, and the junction held 5 bases outside the gene matches. Germline-derived CDR1 and CDR2 are MNHNY and SVGAGI (reference sequence). The CDR3 has 14 amino acids.

CDR3 sequence (DNA): TGTGCCTGGAGTTTGGGGGGGGCAATAGAGACCCAGTACTTC. It specifies CAWSLGGAIETQYF. The V gene is TRBV30, the J gene TRBJ2-5; TRBD2 might be the D (7 bases). The CDR3 is made up of 14 amino acids. CDR1 and CDR2 (germline): GTSNPN, SVGIG (reference sequence). V was pared by 2 bases and J by 4 bases, with 14 bases between.

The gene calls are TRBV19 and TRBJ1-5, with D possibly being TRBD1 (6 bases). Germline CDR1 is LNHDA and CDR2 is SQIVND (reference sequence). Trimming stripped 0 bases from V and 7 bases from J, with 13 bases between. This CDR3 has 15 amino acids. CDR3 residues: CASSIESGGWQPQHF. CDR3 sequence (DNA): TGTGCCAGTAGTATAGAATCTGGGGGCTGGCAGCCCCAGCATTTT.

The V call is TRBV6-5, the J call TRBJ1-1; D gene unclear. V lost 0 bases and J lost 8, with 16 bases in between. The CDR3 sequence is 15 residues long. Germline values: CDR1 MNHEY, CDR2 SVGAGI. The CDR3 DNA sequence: TGTGCCAGCAGTTACTCCCGGTCCACCCGCCAAGAAGCTTTCTTT. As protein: CASSYSRSTRQEAFF.

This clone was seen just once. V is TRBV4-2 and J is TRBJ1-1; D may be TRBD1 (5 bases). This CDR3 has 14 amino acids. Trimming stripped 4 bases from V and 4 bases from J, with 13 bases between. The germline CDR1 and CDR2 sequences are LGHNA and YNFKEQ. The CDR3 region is CASSPPQGVTEAFF. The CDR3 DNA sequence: TGTGCCAGCAGCCCCCCGCAGGGAGTCACTGAAGCTTTCTTT.

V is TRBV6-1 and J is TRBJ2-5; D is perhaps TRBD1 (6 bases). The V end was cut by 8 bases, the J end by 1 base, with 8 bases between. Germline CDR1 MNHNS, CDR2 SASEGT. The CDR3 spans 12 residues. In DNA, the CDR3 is TGTGCCAGCCGGGACATCCAAGAGACCCAGTACTTC. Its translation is CASRDIQETQYF.